The 28 T cell receptor beta chains listed next were all sequenced from one sample in a study of post-analysis software for immune sequencing data. These receptors are not linked to any known antigen. Study results and limitations: Patients showed TRBV5-6, TRBV5-1 and TRBV20-1 among roughly 5 TRBV segments more frequent than in controls.

Included in the TCR beta cDNA libraries were unique molecular identifiers. TCRdb independently ran MiXCR on the PCR reads; one entry per CDR3 protein. The sample yields about 460,000 distinct CDR3 sequences, 40% to 55% seen once. Sequenced: blood. Source of these receptors: a girl aged 5 to 17 with multiple sclerosis.

The chain has TRBV11-1 and TRBJ2-4; D not certain. V dropped 5 bases and J dropped 6 bases, with 14 bases sitting between them. The CDR3 has 14 residues. Germline CDR1 reads SGHAT; CDR2 reads FQDESV (reference sequence). CDR3 sequence: CASSTDKTGNIQYF. As DNA, the CDR3 is TGTGCCAGCAGCACAGACAAAACGGGAAACATTCAGTACTTC.

This chain uses TRBV6-5 with TRBJ1-2; D gene uncertain. The germline V gene has CDR1 MNHEY and CDR2 SVGAGI. The CDR3 length is 16 residues. V was cut by 5 bases and J by 4 bases, with 20 bases left in between. The CDR3: CASSPFPLGGPYGYTF. CDR3 bases: TGTGCCAGCAGTCCATTCCCGTTGGGAGGGCCCTATGGCTACACCTTC.

The gene calls are TRBV5-1 and TRBJ2-5; the match to TRBD1 covers 7 bases. The CDR3 sequence is 13 residues long. CDR1 and CDR2 (germline): SGHRS, YFSETQ. The V gene end was trimmed by 3 bases and the J gene end by 11 bases; junction bases not matched to a gene: 10. The CDR3 is CASSWTDRFEQYF. CDR3 DNA: TGCGCCAGCAGCTGGACGGACAGGTTTGAGCAGTACTTC.

As to this clonotype: An end of the junction does not agree with germline; a read error may underlie this. DNA of the CDR3: TGTGCCGGCAGCTTCGGACAGGGCTTCAACACTGAAGCTTTCTTT. Protein product: CAGSFGQGFNTEAFF. The chain has TRBV5-5 and TRBJ1-1; 8 bases agree with TRBD1. This CDR3 is 15 amino acids long. Per the germline V gene, CDR1 is SGHKS and CDR2 is YYEKEE (reference sequence).

The chain couples TRBV7-2 to TRBJ2-7, with 12 bases aligning to TRBD2. Germline V gene sequence: CDR1 SGHTA, CDR2 FQGNSA. The CDR3 is 16 amino acids. The ends lost 1 base at V and 4 bases at J; junction bases unmatched: 5. CDR3 bases: TGTGCCAGCAGCTTAGTCCCTAGCGGGAGGGCATACGAGCAGTACTTC. It translates to CASSLVPSGRAYEQYF. The entire variable domain, with the rest obtained from reference TRBV7-2 and TRBJ2-7, is as follows: GAGVSQSPSNKVTEKGKDVELRCDPISGHTALYWYRQSLGQGLEFLIYFQGNSAPDKSGLPSDRFSAERTGGSVSTLTIQRTQQEDSAVYLCASSLVPSGRAYEQYFGPGTRLTVT.

The V call is TRBV20-1, the J call TRBJ2-1; D is unclear. V was clipped by 6 bases and J by 8 bases, with 23 bases between them. CDR1 and CDR2 (germline): DFQATT, SNEGSKA (reference sequence). The length of the CDR3 is 15 residues. Here the CDR3 reads CSAPDRQKPGDEQFF. The DNA of the CDR3 is TGCAGTGCGCCGGATAGGCAGAAACCGGGCGATGAGCAGTTCTTC.

The V call is TRBV28, the J call TRBJ2-7; TRBD1 matches 8 bases. Trimming cost V 5 bases and J 3 bases; bases outside gene matches: 12. The CDR3 covers 16 residues. Looked up from germline, CDR1 is MDHEN and CDR2 is SYDVKM. The CDR3 nucleotides are TGTGCCAGCAGTCCGACGGGGACAGGAACGGGCTACGAGCAGTACTTC. The encoded protein is CASSPTGTGTGYEQYF.

The genes are TRBV6-5 and TRBJ2-1, with D possibly TRBD2 on 6 matching bases. CDR1 MNHEY and CDR2 SVGAGI come from the germline V gene. Trimming cost V 5 bases and J 8 bases, with 16 bases left between them. The CDR3 loop spans 14 amino acids. The DNA of the CDR3 is TGTGCCAGCAGTGGATACCGGGGGAGCGATGAGCAGTTCTTC. It codes for CASSGYRGSDEQFF.

The rearrangement links TRBV20-1 to TRBJ2-7; 12 nucleotides line up with TRBD2. Germline V gene sequence: CDR1 DFQATT, CDR2 SNEGSKA (reference sequence). The CDR3 is made up of 15 amino acids. Unmatched junction bases numbered 9, after V lost 4 bases and J lost 5 bases. The chain's CDR3 is CSATLAGGYSDEQYF. For the CDR3, the DNA is TGCAGTGCTACCCTAGCGGGAGGGTACAGCGACGAGCAGTACTTC.

This clonotype was counted between two and nine times. The J gene is TRBJ2-1, the V gene TRBV7-3, with D uncertain. This CDR3 is 11 amino acids long. Deletions cut 5 bases from V and 9 bases from J, with 8 bases between. CDR1 and CDR2 from the germline V gene are SGHTA and FQGTGA. The CDR3 region has the DNA TGTGCCAGCAGCACCCGTGGTGAGCAGTTCTTC. As protein: CASSTRGEQFF.

This clonotype was detected only a few times. This chain joins TRBV3-1 and TRBJ2-6; D remains ambiguous. The germline V and J ends were trimmed by 0 bases and 0 bases, with 9 bases remaining between them. CDR1 and CDR2 from the germline V gene are LGHDT and YNNKEL (reference sequence). The CDR3 consists of 17 residues. The DNA of the CDR3 is TGTGCCAGCAGCCAAGATGGGTCGGGCTCTGGGGCCAACGTCCTGACTTTC. Protein product: CASSQDGSGSGANVLTF.

V is TRBV20-1 and J is TRBJ2-5; D possibly corresponds to TRBD2 (6 bases). Germline V CDR1 and CDR2: DFQATT, SNEGSKA (reference sequence). V was cut by 1 base and J by 0 bases, with 21 bases left in between. This CDR3 is 18 amino acids long. CDR3 nucleotides: TGCAGTGCTAGAGGATGGGTAGCGGAGGGTTCGTACCAAGAGACCCAGTACTTC. This encodes CSARGWVAEGSYQETQYF.

The chain combines TRBV6-1 with TRBJ2-7, with D unresolved. V lost 4 bases, J lost 3 bases, and 4 bases lay in between. Germline-derived CDR1 and CDR2 are MNHNS and SASEGT. The CDR3 is made up of 11 amino acids. CDR3 DNA sequence: TGTGCCAGCAGTGGAGACTACGAGCAGTACTTC. It is translated as CASSGDYEQYF.

This clonotype was counted only a few times. CDR3 region: CASSRGLYDYGYTF. As DNA, the CDR3 is TGTGCCAGTTCCAGGGGGCTGTATGACTATGGCTACACCTTC. The rearrangement joins TRBV2 to TRBJ1-2; 8 nucleotides agree with TRBD1. The J segment lost 3 bases and the V segment lost 9 bases, leaving 9 bases of the junction unmatched. CDR3 length equals 14 residues. The germline V gene encodes CDR1 SNHLY and CDR2 FYNNEI.

The chain recombines TRBV4-3 with TRBJ1-2; TRBD1 might be the D (5 bases). The CDR3 runs to 20 residues. In germline, CDR1 is LGHNA, CDR2 YSLEER. Between the trimmed V and J ends, which lost 1 base and 6 bases, there was a span of 30 bases. CDR3 in amino acids: CASSQVSPGRGAAFKDGYTF. As DNA, the CDR3 is TGCGCCAGCAGCCAAGTAAGCCCAGGAAGAGGGGCCGCCTTCAAGGATGGCTACACCTTC.

The chain uses TRBV2 and TRBJ2-7; TRBD2 is a possible D gene (5 bases). This CDR3 is built from 12 residues. Germline assignment: CDR1 SNHLY and CDR2 FYNNEI. V lost 7 bases and J 5 bases, leaving 12 bases between the germline ends. Here the CDR3 reads CASMEVGHEQYF. The CDR3 nucleotides read TGTGCCAGCATGGAGGTAGGGCACGAGCAGTACTTC.

This clonotype showed up just once. The CDR3: CASSLYSTGRTEAFF. The CDR3 region has the DNA TGTGCCAGCAGTTTATACTCGACGGGGCGGACTGAAGCTTTCTTT. The genes are TRBV28 and TRBJ1-1, with D possibly TRBD1 on 5 matching bases. Germline assignment: CDR1 MDHEN and CDR2 SYDVKM. Trimming took 1 base from V and 5 from J, leaving 14 bases between them. This CDR3 is built from 15 residues.

The rearrangement uses TRBV7-3 and TRBJ1-1; D remains ambiguous. Germline V gene lookup returns CDR1 SGHTA and CDR2 FQGTGA. V was cut by 2 bases and J by 1 base, with 11 bases left in between. The CDR3 is 15 residues long. CDR3 bases: TGTGCCAGCAGCTTATTCCCACGGGGGAACACTGAAGCTTTCTTT. Translated: CASSLFPRGNTEAFF.

J is TRBJ2-7 and V is TRBV4-1; 10 bases line up with TRBD1. The CDR3 spans 17 residues. The V gene end was trimmed by 2 bases and the J gene end by 4 bases; junction bases not matched to a gene: 11. The germline gives CDR1 MGHRA, CDR2 YSYEKL. In DNA form, the CDR3 reads TGCGCCAGCAGCCAATACTACGGGACAGGGGTTTCATACGAGCAGTACTTC. Translation gives CASSQYYGTGVSYEQYF.

V and J are TRBV7-6 and TRBJ2-1; 8 positions agree with TRBD2. The ends lost 2 bases at V and 6 bases at J; junction bases unmatched: 12. This CDR3 spans 17 amino acids. The V gene's germline CDR1 is SGHVS and CDR2 FNYEAQ. The CDR3 bases are TGTGCCAGCAGCTTAAACACCGGGACTAGACTAGTCAATGAGCAGTTCTTC. This encodes CASSLNTGTRLVNEQFF.

A few counts support this clonotype. The chain joins TRBV11-3 to TRBJ2-2; 7 positions match TRBD2. The CDR3 runs to 14 residues. After removal of 2 bases from V and 7 bases from J, the junction contained 4 bases not matched to a gene. Germline V gene data show CDR1 as SGHNT and CDR2 as YENEEA. Here the CDR3 reads CASSLSREVGELFF. The DNA for the CDR3 is TGTGCCAGCAGCTTATCACGGGAGGTCGGGGAGCTGTTTTTT.

This clonotype was counted only a few times. The chain carries TRBV12-5 and TRBJ2-1; D possibly corresponds to TRBD2 (5 bases). Germline loops: CDR1 LGHNT, CDR2 FRNRAP. V was pared by 3 bases and J by 8 bases, with 11 bases between. The CDR3 consists of 13 residues. CDR3 sequence: CASGFTSLDEQFF. The CDR3 DNA sequence: TGTGCTAGTGGTTTTACTAGTTTGGATGAGCAGTTCTTC.

This clonotype was seen just once. This could be a read error, since a much larger clone is one nucleotide away. For the CDR3, the DNA is TGTGCCAGCAGGAAGGGACTAGTGGACTACAATAAGCAGTTCTTC. Amino acids: CASRKGLVDYNKQFF. The V gene is TRBV2, the J gene TRBJ2-1, with 8 positions matching TRBD2. CDR1 is SNHLY, CDR2 FYNNEI, per germline. The CDR3 is 15 amino acids.

V is TRBV7-9 and J is TRBJ2-5; maybe TRBD2 (6 bases). The CDR3 extends over 15 amino acids. Trimming shortened V by 2 bases and J by 2 bases, and 12 bases separated the two germline ends. Looked up from germline, CDR1 is SEHNR and CDR2 is FQNEAQ (reference sequence). DNA for the CDR3: TGTGCCAGCAGCTTATATGGGGGGAAGCAAGAGACCCAGTACTTC. Translating gives CASSLYGGKQETQYF.

The gene calls are TRBV29-1 and TRBJ2-7; TRBD1 might be the D (5 bases). V was pared by 2 bases and J by 1 base, with 9 bases between. CDR1 is SQVTM and CDR2 is ANQGSEA in the germline V gene. The CDR3 has 13 residues. The CDR3 coding sequence is TGCAGCGTTGAACAGGGTGGGTCCTACGAGCAGTACTTC. Its translation is CSVEQGGSYEQYF.

The gene calls are TRBV15 and TRBJ2-5; 14 bases are a match to TRBD2. The last part of the DNA fits TRBJ2-7 better; the J call may be wrong. This CDR3 region has 15 residues. The V gene's germline CDR1 is LNHNV and CDR2 YYDKDF (reference sequence). Here the CDR3 reads CATSRGTSGSDEQYF. The CDR3 DNA reads TGTGCCACCAGCAGGGGGACTAGCGGGAGCGACGAGCAGTACTTC.

The chain combines TRBV2 with TRBJ2-1; D remains unclear. The CDR3 consists of 15 residues. Germline V gene lookup returns CDR1 SNHLY and CDR2 FYNNEI. The V end lost 6 bases, the J end lost 1 base, and 13 bases lay between the germline ends. This CDR3 is CASSRLLGSYNEQFF. The CDR3 DNA is TGTGCCAGCAGCCGACTCCTTGGATCCTACAATGAGCAGTTCTTC.

The chain employs TRBV5-6 and TRBJ2-5; 7 bases map to TRBD2. With the DNA end fitting TRBJ2-7 better, the J assignment may be wrong. Germline CDR1 is SGHDT and CDR2 is YYEEEE. This CDR3 region has 17 residues. CDR3 in amino acids: CASSAPFGREMAYEQYF. Here the CDR3 DNA reads TGTGCCAGCAGCGCCCCCTTTGGGCGGGAGATGGCCTACGAGCAGTACTTC.